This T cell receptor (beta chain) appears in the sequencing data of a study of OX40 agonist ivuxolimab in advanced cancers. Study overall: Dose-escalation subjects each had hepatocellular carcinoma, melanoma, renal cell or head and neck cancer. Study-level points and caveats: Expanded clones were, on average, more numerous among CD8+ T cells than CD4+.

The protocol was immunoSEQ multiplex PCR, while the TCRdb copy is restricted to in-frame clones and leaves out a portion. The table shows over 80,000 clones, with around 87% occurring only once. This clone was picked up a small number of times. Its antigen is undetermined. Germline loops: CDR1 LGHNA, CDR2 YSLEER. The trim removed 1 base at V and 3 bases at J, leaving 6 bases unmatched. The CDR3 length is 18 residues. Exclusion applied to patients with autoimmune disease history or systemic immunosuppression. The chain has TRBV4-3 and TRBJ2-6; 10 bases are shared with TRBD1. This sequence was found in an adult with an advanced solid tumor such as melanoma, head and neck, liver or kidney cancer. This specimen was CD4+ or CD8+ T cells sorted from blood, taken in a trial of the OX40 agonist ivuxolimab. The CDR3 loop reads CASSQGDRGLGGANVLTF. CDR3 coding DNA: TGCGCCAGCAGCCAAGGTGACAGGGGGCTCGGTGGGGCCAACGTCCTGACTTTC.